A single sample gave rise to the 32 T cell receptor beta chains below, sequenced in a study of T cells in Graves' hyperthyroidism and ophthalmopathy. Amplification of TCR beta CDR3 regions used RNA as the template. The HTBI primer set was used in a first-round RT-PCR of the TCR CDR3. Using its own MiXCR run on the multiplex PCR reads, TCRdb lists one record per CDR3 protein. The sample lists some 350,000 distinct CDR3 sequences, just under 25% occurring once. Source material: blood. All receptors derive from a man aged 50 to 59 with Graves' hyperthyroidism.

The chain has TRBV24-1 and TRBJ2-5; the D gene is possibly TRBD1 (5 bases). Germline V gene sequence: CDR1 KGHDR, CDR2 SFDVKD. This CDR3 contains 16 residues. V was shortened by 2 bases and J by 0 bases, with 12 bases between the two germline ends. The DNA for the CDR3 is TGTGCCACCAGTGATTCCCGGACACCATACCAAGAGACCCAGTACTTC. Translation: CATSDSRTPYQETQYF.

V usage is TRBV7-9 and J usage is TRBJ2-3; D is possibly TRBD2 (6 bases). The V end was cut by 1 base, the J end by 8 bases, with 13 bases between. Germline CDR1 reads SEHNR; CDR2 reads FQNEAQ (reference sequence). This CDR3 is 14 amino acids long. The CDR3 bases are TGTGCCAGCAGCTTAGTAGAGTTCGGGGGTACGCAGTATTTT. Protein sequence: CASSLVEFGGTQYF.

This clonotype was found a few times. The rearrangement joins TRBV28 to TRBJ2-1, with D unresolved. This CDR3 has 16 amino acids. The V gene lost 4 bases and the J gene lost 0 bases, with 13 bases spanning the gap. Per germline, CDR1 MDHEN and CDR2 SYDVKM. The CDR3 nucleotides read TGTGCCAGCAGTTACTCCCGTTTGAGCTCCTACAATGAGCAGTTCTTC. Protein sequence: CASSYSRLSSYNEQFF.

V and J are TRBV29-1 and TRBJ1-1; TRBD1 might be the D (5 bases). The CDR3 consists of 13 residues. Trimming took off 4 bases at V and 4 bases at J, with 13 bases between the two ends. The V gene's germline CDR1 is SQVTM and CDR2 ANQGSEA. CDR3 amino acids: CSVVRGVSTEAFF. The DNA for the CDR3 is TGCAGCGTTGTTCGGGGGGTGTCCACTGAAGCTTTCTTT.

CDR3 sequence (DNA): TGTGCCAGCAGCTTTGGCGGGAGGGCCGAGTTAGATACGCAGTATTTT. As protein: CASSFGGRAELDTQYF. J is TRBJ2-3 and V is TRBV11-3; TRBD2 matches 9 bases. The V gene end was trimmed by 3 bases and the J gene end by 5 bases; junction bases not matched to a gene: 9. The CDR3 has 16 amino acids. Per germline, CDR1 SGHNT and CDR2 YENEEA.

CDR3 loop: CSARARRDGEQFF. The CDR3 nucleotides are TGCAGTGCTAGAGCCCGGAGGGATGGTGAGCAGTTCTTC. This rearrangement joins TRBV20-1 to TRBJ2-1; the D gene is possibly TRBD2 (6 bases). Between the trimmed V and J ends, which lost 1 base and 9 bases, there was a span of 13 bases. Germline loops: CDR1 DFQATT, CDR2 SNEGSKA (reference sequence). The CDR3 has 13 residues.

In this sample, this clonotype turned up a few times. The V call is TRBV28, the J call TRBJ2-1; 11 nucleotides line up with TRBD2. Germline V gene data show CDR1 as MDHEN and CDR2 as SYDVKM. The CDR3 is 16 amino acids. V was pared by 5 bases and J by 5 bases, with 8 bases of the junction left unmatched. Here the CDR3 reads CASSSLAGGTNNEQFF. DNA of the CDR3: TGTGCCAGCAGTAGCTTAGCGGGAGGGACTAACAATGAGCAGTTCTTC. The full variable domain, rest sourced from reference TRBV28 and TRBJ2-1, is DVKVTQSSRYLVKRTGEKVFLECVQDMDHENMFWYRQDPGLGLRLIYFSYDVKMKEKGDIPEGYSVSREKKERFSLILESASTNQTSMYLCASSSLAGGTNNEQFFGPGTRLTVL.

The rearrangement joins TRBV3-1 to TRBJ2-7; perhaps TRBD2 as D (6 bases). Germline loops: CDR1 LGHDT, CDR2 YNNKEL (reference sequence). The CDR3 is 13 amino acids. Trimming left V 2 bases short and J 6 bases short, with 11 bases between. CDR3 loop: CASSQSLEGEQYF. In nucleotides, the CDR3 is TGTGCCAGCAGCCAATCCCTGGAGGGCGAGCAGTACTTC.

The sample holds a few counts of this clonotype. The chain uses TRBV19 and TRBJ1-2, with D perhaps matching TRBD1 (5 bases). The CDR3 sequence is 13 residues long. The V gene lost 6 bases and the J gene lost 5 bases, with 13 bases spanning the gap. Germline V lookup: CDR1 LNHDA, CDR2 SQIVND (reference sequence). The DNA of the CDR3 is TGTGCCAGTAGAGAGCCCCAGGGATATGGCTACACCTTC. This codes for CASREPQGYGYTF.

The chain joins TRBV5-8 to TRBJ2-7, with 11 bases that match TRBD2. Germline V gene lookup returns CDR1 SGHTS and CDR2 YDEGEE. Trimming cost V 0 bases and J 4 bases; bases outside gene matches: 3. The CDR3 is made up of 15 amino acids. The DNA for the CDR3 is TGTGCCAGCAGCTTGGAAATAGCGGGAGGGTACGAGCAGTACTTC. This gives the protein CASSLEIAGGYEQYF.

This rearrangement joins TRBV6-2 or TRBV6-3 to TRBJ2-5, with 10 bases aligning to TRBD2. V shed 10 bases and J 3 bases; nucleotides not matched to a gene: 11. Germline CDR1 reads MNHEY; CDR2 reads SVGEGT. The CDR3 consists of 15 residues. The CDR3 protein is CATLGLAGEEETQYF. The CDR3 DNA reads TGTGCCACGCTCGGGCTAGCGGGAGAAGAAGAGACCCAGTACTTC.

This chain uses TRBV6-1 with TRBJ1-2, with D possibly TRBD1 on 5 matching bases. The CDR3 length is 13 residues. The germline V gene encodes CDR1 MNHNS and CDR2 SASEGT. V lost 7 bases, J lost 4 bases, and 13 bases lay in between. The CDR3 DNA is TGTGCCAGCACCTTGGGGACGGCCTATGGCTACACCTTC. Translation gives CASTLGTAYGYTF.

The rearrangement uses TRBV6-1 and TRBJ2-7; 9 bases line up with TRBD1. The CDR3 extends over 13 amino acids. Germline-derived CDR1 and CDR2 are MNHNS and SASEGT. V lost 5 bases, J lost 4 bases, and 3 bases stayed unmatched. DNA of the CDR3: TGTGCCAGCAGTACACAGGGGGCTTACGAGCAGTACTTC. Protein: CASSTQGAYEQYF.

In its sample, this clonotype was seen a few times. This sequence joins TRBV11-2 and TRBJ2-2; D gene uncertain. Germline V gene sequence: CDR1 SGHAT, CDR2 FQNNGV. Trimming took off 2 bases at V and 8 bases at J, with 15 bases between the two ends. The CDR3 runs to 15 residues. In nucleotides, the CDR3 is TGTGCCAGCAGCTTAAATGTGGACCTTGGAGGGGAGCTGTTTTTT. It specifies CASSLNVDLGGELFF.

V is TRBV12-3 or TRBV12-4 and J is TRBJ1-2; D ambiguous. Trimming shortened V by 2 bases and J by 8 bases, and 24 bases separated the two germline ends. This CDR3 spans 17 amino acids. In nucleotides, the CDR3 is TGTGCCAGCAGTTTACGGGGATTGGGCATTACGGTCGTAGGCTACACCTTC. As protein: CASSLRGLGITVVGYTF.

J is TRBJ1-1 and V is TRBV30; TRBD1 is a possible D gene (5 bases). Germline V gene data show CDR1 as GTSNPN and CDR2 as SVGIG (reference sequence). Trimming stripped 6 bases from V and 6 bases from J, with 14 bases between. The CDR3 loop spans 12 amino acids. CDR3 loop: CACSGFRAEAFF. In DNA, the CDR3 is TGTGCCTGCTCAGGGTTTCGAGCTGAAGCTTTCTTT.

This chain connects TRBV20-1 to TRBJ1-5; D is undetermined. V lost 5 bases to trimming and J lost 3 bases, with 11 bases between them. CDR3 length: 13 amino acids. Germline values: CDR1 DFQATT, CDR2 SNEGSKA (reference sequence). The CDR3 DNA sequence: TGCAGTGCTCAGGACGGCTTCAATCAGCCCCAGCATTTT. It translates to CSAQDGFNQPQHF.

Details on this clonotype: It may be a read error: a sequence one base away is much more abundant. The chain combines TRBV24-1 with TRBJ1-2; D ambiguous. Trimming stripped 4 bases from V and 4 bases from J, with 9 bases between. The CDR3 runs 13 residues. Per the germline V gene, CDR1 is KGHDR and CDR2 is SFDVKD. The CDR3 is CATSDVGSYGYTF. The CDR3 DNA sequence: TGTGCCACCAGTGACGTAGGAAGCTATGGCTACACCTTC.

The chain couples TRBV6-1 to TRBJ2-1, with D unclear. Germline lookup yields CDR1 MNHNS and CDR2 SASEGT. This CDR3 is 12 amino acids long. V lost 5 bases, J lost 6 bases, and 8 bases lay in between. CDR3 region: CASSRSFNEQFF. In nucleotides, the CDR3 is TGTGCCAGCAGTAGAAGTTTCAATGAGCAGTTCTTC.

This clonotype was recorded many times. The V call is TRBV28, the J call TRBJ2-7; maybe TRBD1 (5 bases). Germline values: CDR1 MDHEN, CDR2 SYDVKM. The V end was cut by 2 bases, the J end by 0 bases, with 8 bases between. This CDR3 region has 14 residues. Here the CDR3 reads CASSLEDSSYEQYF. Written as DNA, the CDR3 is TGTGCCAGCAGTTTAGAAGACAGCTCCTACGAGCAGTACTTC.

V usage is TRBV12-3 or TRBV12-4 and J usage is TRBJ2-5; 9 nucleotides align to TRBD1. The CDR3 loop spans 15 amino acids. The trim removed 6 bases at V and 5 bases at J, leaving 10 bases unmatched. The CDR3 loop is CASSPNGQGKETQYF. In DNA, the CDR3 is TGTGCCAGCAGCCCAAATGGACAGGGGAAGGAGACCCAGTACTTC.

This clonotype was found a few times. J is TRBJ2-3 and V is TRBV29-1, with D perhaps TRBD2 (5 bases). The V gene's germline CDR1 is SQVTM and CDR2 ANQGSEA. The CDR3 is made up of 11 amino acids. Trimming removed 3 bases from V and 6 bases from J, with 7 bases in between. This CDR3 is CSVDSGDTQYF. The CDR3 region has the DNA TGCAGCGTTGATTCGGGGGATACGCAGTATTTT.

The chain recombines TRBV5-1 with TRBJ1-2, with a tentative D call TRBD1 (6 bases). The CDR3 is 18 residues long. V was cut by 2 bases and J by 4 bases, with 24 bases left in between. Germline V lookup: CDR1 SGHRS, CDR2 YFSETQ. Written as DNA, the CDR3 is TGCGCCAGCAGCTTCCATAATCCATCCGGGACACCCTTCTATGGCTACACCTTC. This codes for CASSFHNPSGTPFYGYTF.

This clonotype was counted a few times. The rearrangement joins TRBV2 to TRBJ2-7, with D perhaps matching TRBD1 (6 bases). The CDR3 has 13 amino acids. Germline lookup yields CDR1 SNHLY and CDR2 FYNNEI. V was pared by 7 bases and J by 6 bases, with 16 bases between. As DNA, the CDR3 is TGTGCCAGCACCCCTGGGTCCAGGGGCGAGCAGTACTTC. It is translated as CASTPGSRGEQYF.

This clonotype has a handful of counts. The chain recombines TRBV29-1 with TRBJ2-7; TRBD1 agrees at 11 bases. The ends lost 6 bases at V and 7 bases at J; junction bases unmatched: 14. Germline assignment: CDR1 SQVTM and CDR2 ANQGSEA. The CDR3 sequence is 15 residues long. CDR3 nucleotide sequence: TGCAGCGTAGCGAGCGTGGACAGGGGGCCGGAAGAGCAGTACTTC. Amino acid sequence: CSVASVDRGPEEQYF.

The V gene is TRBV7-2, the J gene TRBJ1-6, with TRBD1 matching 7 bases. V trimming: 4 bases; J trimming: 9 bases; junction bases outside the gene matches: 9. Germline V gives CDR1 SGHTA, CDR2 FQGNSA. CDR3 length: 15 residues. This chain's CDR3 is CASSSGTARGSPLHF. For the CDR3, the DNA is TGTGCCAGCAGCTCCGGGACAGCCCGGGGTTCACCCCTCCACTTT.

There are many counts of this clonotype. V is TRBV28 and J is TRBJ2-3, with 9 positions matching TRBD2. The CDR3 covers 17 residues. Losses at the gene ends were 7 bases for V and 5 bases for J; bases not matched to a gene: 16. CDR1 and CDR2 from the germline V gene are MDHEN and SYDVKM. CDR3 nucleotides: TGTGCCAGCAACAGACAGGGCGGTAGGCGGGGGGGAGATACGCAGTATTTT. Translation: CASNRQGGRRGGDTQYF.

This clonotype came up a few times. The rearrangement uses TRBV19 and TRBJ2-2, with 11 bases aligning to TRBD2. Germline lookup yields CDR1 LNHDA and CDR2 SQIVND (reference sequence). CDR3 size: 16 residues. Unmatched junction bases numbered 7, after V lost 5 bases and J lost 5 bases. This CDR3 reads CASSHTSGRGTGELFF. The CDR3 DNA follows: TGTGCCAGTAGTCACACTAGCGGGAGAGGGACCGGGGAGCTGTTTTTT.

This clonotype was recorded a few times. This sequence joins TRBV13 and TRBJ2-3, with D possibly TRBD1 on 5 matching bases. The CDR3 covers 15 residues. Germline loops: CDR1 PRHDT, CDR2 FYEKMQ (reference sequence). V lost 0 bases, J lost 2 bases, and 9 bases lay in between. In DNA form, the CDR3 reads TGTGCCAGCAGCTTAGGCCACAGGCCCACAGATACGCAGTATTTT. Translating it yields CASSLGHRPTDTQYF.

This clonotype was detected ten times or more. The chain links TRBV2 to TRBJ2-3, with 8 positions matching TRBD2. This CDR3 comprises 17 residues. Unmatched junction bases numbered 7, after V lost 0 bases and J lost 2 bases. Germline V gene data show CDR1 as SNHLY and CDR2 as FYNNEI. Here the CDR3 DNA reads TGTGCCAGCAGTGAAGCATTGCGGGAGGAGATCACAGATACGCAGTATTTT. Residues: CASSEALREEITDTQYF.

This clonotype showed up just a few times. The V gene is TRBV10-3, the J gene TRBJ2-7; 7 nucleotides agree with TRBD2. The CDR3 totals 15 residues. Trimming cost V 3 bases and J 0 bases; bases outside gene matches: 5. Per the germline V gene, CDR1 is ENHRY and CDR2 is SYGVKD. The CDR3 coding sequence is TGTGCCATCAGTGACCTAGCGGTGACCTCCTACGAGCAGTACTTC. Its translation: CAISDLAVTSYEQYF.

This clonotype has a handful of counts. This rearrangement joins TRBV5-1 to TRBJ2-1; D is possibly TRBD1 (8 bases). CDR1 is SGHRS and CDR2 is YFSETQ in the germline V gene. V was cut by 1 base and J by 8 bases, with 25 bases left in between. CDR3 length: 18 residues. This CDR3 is CASSLRGAGGRLVHEQFF. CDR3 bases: TGCGCCAGCAGCTTGCGGGGGGCAGGGGGCCGCTTAGTCCATGAGCAGTTCTTC.